A single sample gave rise to the 28 T cell receptor beta chains below, sequenced in a study of blood T cell repertoires in COVID-19. TCRdb's table, derived via immunoSEQ multiplex PCR, lists solely in-frame clones and lacks some. Of about 200,000 clones in the sample, 86% were seen once. The source material was peripheral blood. These receptors originate from a woman aged 45 to 65 with acute or convalescent COVID-19.

The chain joins TRBV27 to TRBJ2-1; no clear D. Germline assignment: CDR1 MNHEY and CDR2 SMNVEV (reference sequence). V was clipped by 8 bases and J by 0 bases, with 11 bases between them. This CDR3 has 14 residues. This CDR3 reads CASSRLSSYNEQFF. CDR3 bases: TGTGCCAGCTCTCGATTGAGCTCCTACAATGAGCAGTTCTTC.

This clone was counted only a few times. V gene TRBV6-5 combines with J gene TRBJ1-2, with TRBD1 matching over 9 bases. Looked up from germline, CDR1 is MNHEY and CDR2 is SVGAGI. Unmatched junction bases numbered 8, after V lost 5 bases and J lost 7 bases. The CDR3 spans 14 residues. CDR3 sequence: CASSPDRGRGGYTF. As DNA, the CDR3 is TGTGCCAGCAGTCCGGACAGGGGAAGAGGTGGCTACACCTTC.

The rearrangement uses TRBV5-1 and TRBJ2-3; 10 bases fit TRBD1. V shed 1 base and J 1 base; nucleotides not matched to a gene: 9. The CDR3 spans 18 residues. In germline, CDR1 is SGHRS, CDR2 YFSETQ. CDR3 sequence reads: CASSLWTGGLRGTDTQYF. The DNA of the CDR3 is TGCGCCAGCAGCTTGTGGACAGGGGGGCTCCGAGGCACAGATACGCAGTATTTT.

The rearrangement uses TRBV5-1 and TRBJ1-2, with D possibly being TRBD1 (5 bases). This CDR3 contains 13 residues. Germline values: CDR1 SGHRS, CDR2 YFSETQ. Trimming removed 2 bases at V and 4 bases at J, with 9 bases between. The CDR3 sequence: CASSFQGSYGYTF. The CDR3 DNA is TGCGCCAGCAGCTTTCAGGGTAGCTATGGCTACACCTTC.

V is TRBV27 and J is TRBJ2-3; 9 bases fit TRBD1. V dropped 7 bases and J dropped 3; count of bases not matched to a gene: 5. The CDR3 is 14 amino acids. Germline V gene data show CDR1 as MNHEY and CDR2 as SMNVEV (reference sequence). The CDR3 loop reads CASNRGRATDTQYF. The CDR3 DNA reads TGTGCCAGCAACAGGGGGCGGGCGACAGATACGCAGTATTTT.

This clone was recorded at least ten times. The same CDR3 arises from other DNA sequences in this sample as well. V and J are TRBV13 and TRBJ1-3; no reliable D call. V lost 1 base, J lost 0 bases, and 7 bases lay in between. The CDR3 sequence is 15 residues long. Germline V lookup: CDR1 PRHDT, CDR2 FYEKMQ (reference sequence). The CDR3 loop reads CASSLDSSSGNTIYF. The CDR3 nucleotides are TGTGCCAGCAGCTTAGACTCGAGCTCTGGAAACACCATATATTTT.

In its sample, this clone was seen a few times. The chain has TRBV28 and TRBJ2-4; D possibly corresponds to TRBD1 (8 bases). The CDR3 is 14 amino acids. V shed 3 bases and J shed 8 bases, with 14 bases lying between them. Germline lookup yields CDR1 MDHEN and CDR2 SYDVKM. The CDR3 DNA sequence: TGTGCCAGCAGTTTGGAACAGGGGGGGGACATTCAGTACTTC. It is translated as CASSLEQGGDIQYF. The full variable domain, completed using reference TRBV28 and TRBJ2-4, is DVKVTQSSRYLVKRTGEKVFLECVQDMDHENMFWYRQDPGLGLRLIYFSYDVKMKEKGDIPEGYSVSREKKERFSLILESASTNQTSMYLCASSLEQGGDIQYFGAGTRLSVL.

The V gene is TRBV5-4, the J gene TRBJ2-7; TRBD2 matches 9 bases. The germline V gene encodes CDR1 SGHNT and CDR2 YYREEE (reference sequence). The CDR3 loop spans 17 amino acids. The ends lost 3 bases at V and 4 bases at J; junction bases unmatched: 14. The CDR3 loop reads CASSSPMGAGGKYEQYF. CDR3 bases: TGTGCCAGCAGCTCCCCCATGGGCGCGGGGGGGAAGTACGAGCAGTACTTC.

The chain is built from TRBV7-3 and TRBJ2-1, with 9 bases fitting TRBD2. The CDR3 spans 17 residues. CDR1 SGHTA and CDR2 FQGTGA come from the germline V gene. The ends lost 5 bases at V and 4 bases at J; junction bases unmatched: 12. CDR3 loop: CASSPPLAGLIYNEQFF. The CDR3 region has the DNA TGTGCCAGCAGCCCCCCCCTAGCGGGGTTAATTTACAATGAGCAGTTCTTC.

The V gene is TRBV3-1 (or the pseudogene TRBV3-2), the J gene TRBJ2-3; D unclear. Trimming took 4 bases from V and 4 from J, leaving 9 bases between them. Germline CDR1 reads LGHDT; CDR2 reads YNNKEL (reference sequence). This CDR3 is built from 13 residues. The CDR3 here is CASSPIVADTQYF. CDR3 nucleotide sequence: TGTGCCAGCAGCCCGATAGTGGCAGATACGCAGTATTTT.

Worth noting for this clone: A read error may account for a junction end that differs from germline. V gene TRBV14 combines with J gene TRBJ1-2, with 9 bases identical to TRBD1. The CDR3 has 11 amino acids. Germline V lookup: CDR1 SGHDN, CDR2 FVKESK. The CDR3 loop reads CASSQGQGVFF. The CDR3 DNA reads TGTGCCAGCAGCCAAGGACAGGGGGTCTTCTTC. The full variable domain, in which reference TRBV14 and TRBJ1-2 provide the parts outside the CDR3, is EAGVTQFPSHSVIEKGQTVTLRCDPISGHDNLYWYRRVMGKEIKFLLHFVKESKQDESGMPNNRFLAERTGGTYSTLKVQPAELEDSGVYFCASSQGQGVFFGSGTRLTVV.

A few counts support this clone. The V and J genes are TRBV7-2 and TRBJ1-2; 9 nucleotides match TRBD1. The CDR3 extends over 13 amino acids. Losses at the gene ends were 1 base for V and 12 bases for J; bases not matched to a gene: 6. Germline CDR1 reads SGHTA; CDR2 reads FQGNSA. CDR3 in DNA: TGTGCCAGCAGCTTAGACCAAGGGGACAGGGACACCTTC. Its translation: CASSLDQGDRDTF.

J is TRBJ1-4 and V is TRBV24-1; D is unclear. Per germline, CDR1 KGHDR and CDR2 SFDVKD. CDR3 length: 15 amino acids. V was clipped by 4 bases and J by 3 bases, with 11 bases between them. In DNA form, the CDR3 reads TGTGCCACCAGTGAGTTACGCAGTGCTAATGAAAAACTGTTTTTT. Residues: CATSELRSANEKLFF.

This sequence joins TRBV30 and TRBJ1-6, with D hard to call. Trimming left V 3 bases short and J 8 bases short, with 14 bases between. This CDR3 has 14 residues. CDR1 and CDR2 (germline): GTSNPN, SVGIG (reference sequence). DNA of the CDR3: TGTGCCTGGAGGGAAATGCTAGGATATTCACCCCTCCACTTT. Translated: CAWREMLGYSPLHF.

This chain links TRBV6-2 or TRBV6-3 with TRBJ2-1; 10 nucleotides match TRBD2. J was trimmed by 8 bases and V by 4 bases; bases with no gene match: 11. CDR3 length: 16 residues. Germline V lookup: CDR1 MNHEY, CDR2 SVGEGT. CDR3 sequence: CASSLLGLAGADEQFF. The CDR3 nucleotides read TGTGCCAGCAGTTTACTTGGGCTAGCGGGAGCTGATGAGCAGTTCTTC.

The rearrangement links TRBV7-3 to TRBJ2-2, with a possible D match to TRBD1 (6 bases). V lost 8 bases and J 7 bases, leaving 14 bases between the germline ends. The germline V gene encodes CDR1 SGHTA and CDR2 FQGTGA. This CDR3 has 13 amino acids. CDR3 in amino acids: CASGQGQFGELFF. The DNA for the CDR3 is TGTGCCAGCGGCCAGGGGCAGTTCGGGGAGCTGTTTTTT. Variable domain in full (rest from reference TRBV7-3 and TRBJ2-2): GAGVSQTPSNKVTEKGKYVELRCDPISGHTALYWYRQSLGQGPEFLIYFQGTGAADDSGLPNDRFFAVRPEGSVSTLKIQRTERGDSAVYLCASGQGQFGELFFGEGSRLTVL.

The chain is built from TRBV10-1 and TRBJ2-2, with TRBD2 matching 8 bases. Germline CDR1 reads WNHNN; CDR2 reads SYGVQD (reference sequence). V shed 6 bases, J shed 0 bases, and the junction held 3 bases outside the gene matches. This CDR3 is 15 amino acids long. The CDR3 DNA reads as TGCGCCAGCAGGGTGGGACTAGCGAACACCGGGGAGCTGTTTTTT. Translated, it gives CASRVGLANTGELFF.

V is TRBV4-3 and J is TRBJ2-2, with TRBD1 matching over 7 bases. This CDR3 is 17 amino acids long. V was pared by 3 bases and J by 1 base, with 8 bases of the junction left unmatched. CDR1 and CDR2 from the germline V gene are LGHNA and YSLEER. CDR3 residues: CASSQEVRQGNTGELFF. In DNA, the CDR3 is TGCGCCAGCAGCCAGGAGGTTCGACAGGGGAACACCGGGGAGCTGTTTTTT.

A word on this clone: It is unclear where the CDR3 begins or ends on the DNA, so no DNA is shown, and the CDR3 is as TCRdb lists it. V and J are TRBV12-1 and TRBJ1-5. TRBV12-1 is a pseudogene. Counting both end residues, the CDR3 totals 16 amino acids. CDR3 loop: CASSLWGCGAHQPQHF.

The chain couples TRBV5-1 to TRBJ2-3, with 10 bases lining up with TRBD2. The CDR3 loop spans 16 amino acids. Germline CDR1 SGHRS, CDR2 YFSETQ. V lost 4 bases, J lost 2 bases, and 7 bases stayed unmatched. CDR3 residues: CASSRLTSGSTDTQYF. CDR3 bases: TGCGCCAGCAGCCGATTGACTAGCGGGTCCACAGATACGCAGTATTTT.

This rearrangement joins TRBV11-2 to TRBJ2-7; 9 bases agree with TRBD2. Germline CDR1 is SGHAT and CDR2 is FQNNGV. This CDR3 spans 17 amino acids. V trimming: 2 bases; J trimming: 0 bases; junction bases outside the gene matches: 8. CDR3 loop: CASSLTSGPLSSYEQYF. CDR3 coding DNA: TGTGCCAGCAGCTTAACTAGCGGGCCTTTGAGCTCCTACGAGCAGTACTTC. The full variable domain, with the rest looked up from reference TRBV11-2 and TRBJ2-7, is EAGVAQSPRYKIIEKRQSVAFWCNPISGHATLYWYQQILGQGPKLLIQFQNNGVVDDSQLPKDRFSAERLKGVDSTLKIQPAKLEDSAVYLCASSLTSGPLSSYEQYFGPGTRLTVT.

The CDR3 region has the DNA TGTGCCAGCAGCCTGGGCTGGATGACTGAAGCTTTCTTT. Protein sequence: CASSLGWMTEAFF. The V call is TRBV14, the J call TRBJ1-1, with D uncertain. The V gene's germline CDR1 is SGHDN and CDR2 FVKESK. This CDR3 has 13 amino acids. V lost 4 bases and J 5 bases, leaving 11 bases between the germline ends. Full variable domain (outside the CDR3, taken from reference TRBV14 and TRBJ1-1): EAGVTQFPSHSVIEKGQTVTLRCDPISGHDNLYWYRRVMGKEIKFLLHFVKESKQDESGMPNNRFLAERTGGTYSTLKVQPAELEDSGVYFCASSLGWMTEAFFGQGTRLTVV.

The J gene is TRBJ1-2, the V gene TRBV6-5; the D is unclear. Germline assignment: CDR1 MNHEY and CDR2 SVGAGI. Between the trimmed V and J ends, which lost 0 bases and 3 bases, there was a span of 8 bases. This CDR3 comprises 14 residues. The CDR3 coding sequence is TGTGCCAGCAGTTACTCCTTCGGGGACTATGGCTACACCTTC. Its protein is CASSYSFGDYGYTF.

The table lists this clone with a count of one. The chain recombines TRBV19 with TRBJ2-1; D uncertain. The V end was cut by 9 bases, the J end by 10 bases, with 13 bases between. This CDR3 is 11 amino acids long. In germline, CDR1 is LNHDA, CDR2 SQIVND (reference sequence). DNA of the CDR3: TGTGCCAGCAGTCTCATGAGGGAGCAGTTCTTC. This encodes CASSLMREQFF. The variable domain in full, with the rest retrieved from reference TRBV19 and TRBJ2-1, is DGGITQSPKYLFRKEGQNVTLSCEQNLNHDAMYWYRQDPGQGLRLIYYSQIVNDFQKGDIAEGYSVSREKKESFPLTVTSAQKNPTAFYLCASSLMREQFFGPGTRLTVL.

This chain joins TRBV5-1 and TRBJ2-2; 7 bases fit TRBD2. This CDR3 spans 16 amino acids. Per germline, CDR1 SGHRS and CDR2 YFSETQ. After removal of 0 bases from V and 3 bases from J, the junction contained 5 bases not matched to a gene. The CDR3 DNA sequence: TGCGCCAGCAGCTTGGATGGGCGGGGGTACACCGGGGAGCTGTTTTTT. The encoded protein is CASSLDGRGYTGELFF.

The chain joins TRBV18 to TRBJ1-1; D perhaps matches TRBD1 (5 bases). Germline V CDR1 and CDR2: KGHSH, LQKENI. Trimming took 5 bases from V and 1 from J, leaving 11 bases between them. The CDR3 length is 14 residues. In DNA form, the CDR3 reads TGTGCCAGCTCATCATCCCAGGGGAACACTGAAGCTTTCTTT. Protein product: CASSSSQGNTEAFF.

This chain connects TRBV27 to TRBJ2-3; weak D call: TRBD1 (5 bases). The CDR3 is made up of 14 amino acids. CDR1 and CDR2 (germline): MNHEY, SMNVEV (reference sequence). The V end was cut by 6 bases, the J end by 3 bases, with 13 bases between. CDR3 DNA sequence: TGTGCCAGCAGCGACAGATTTACGACAGATACGCAGTATTTT. As protein: CASSDRFTTDTQYF.

This chain joins TRBV5-1 and TRBJ2-5, with a possible D match to TRBD2 (5 bases). Germline CDR1 SGHRS, CDR2 YFSETQ. Trimming stripped 0 bases from V and 9 bases from J, with 9 bases between. The CDR3 is 12 amino acids. Here the CDR3 DNA reads TGCGCCAGCAGCTTGGAGCTGGAGGCCCAGTACTTC. Translation gives CASSLELEAQYF.